These 14 T cell receptor beta chains were all obtained from the same sample, sequenced in a study of blood T cells in healthy people across ages. Primed by a sample-barcoded 5' primer and a J-beta primer mix, a second PCR proceeded for roughly 7 to 12 cycles. TCRdb passed the 5' RACE reads through MiXCR, listing each CDR3 protein once. The repertoire holds roughly 560,000 distinct CDR3 sequences, with about 24% as singletons. Separately, the same data were catalogued under a study of T cells of mothers and their children.

Material: blood. All receptors derive from a boy younger than 18 in good health.

This clonotype came up a few times. The chain carries TRBV29-1 and TRBJ1-5, with TRBD1 matching 10 bases. The CDR3 spans 13 residues. The germline V gene encodes CDR1 SQVTM and CDR2 ANQGSEA. Trimming cost V 6 bases and J 7 bases; bases outside gene matches: 6. In nucleotides, the CDR3 is TGCAGCGTCCTCGGACAGGGGGGGCAGCCCCAGCATTTT. It specifies CSVLGQGGQPQHF.

This clonotype was seen a few times. This sequence joins TRBV4-3 and TRBJ1-4; 7 bases are shared with TRBD1. The CDR3 totals 18 residues. The germline CDR1 and CDR2 sequences are LGHNA and YSLEER. The ends lost 5 bases at V and 2 bases at J; junction bases unmatched: 14. CDR3 sequence (DNA): TGCGCCAGCAGCGCTGGAGGGGGCGCCCGATGGACTAATGAAAAACTGTTTTTT. As protein: CASSAGGGARWTNEKLFF.

The chain recombines TRBV21-1 with TRBJ2-7; TRBD2 is taken as the D call from the table, unchecked against the DNA. TRBV21-1 is recorded as a pseudogene. The CDR3 is 15 amino acids. The CDR3 bases are TGTGCCAGCAGCAAATTGGATAGCGAGACCTACGAGCAGTACTTC. Residues: CASSKLDSETYEQYF.

The rearrangement joins TRBV2 to TRBJ2-7, with 10 bases matching TRBD2. V lost 6 bases to trimming and J lost 11 bases; unmatched junction nucleotides: 13. This CDR3 contains 14 residues. CDR1 and CDR2 from the germline V gene are SNHLY and FYNNEI. The CDR3 coding sequence is TGTGCCAGCAGGGCCGGGGCTAGCGGGGGAGGAAAGTACTTC. Translation gives CASRAGASGGGKYF.

This chain connects TRBV7-7 to TRBJ2-5, with 10 bases identical to TRBD1. The length of the CDR3 is 15 residues. Germline CDR1 SSHAT, CDR2 FNYEAQ (reference sequence). The CDR3 coding sequence is TGTGCTAGCGGCCTCACTTTGGACAGGGGGGAGACCCAGTACTTC. This encodes CASGLTLDRGETQYF.

This clonotype was seen more than once but under ten times. CDR3 coding DNA: TGTGCCAGCAGCCACCGATCTAATGAAAAACTGTTTTTT. This sequence encodes CASSHRSNEKLFF. The chain uses TRBV11-2 and TRBJ1-4; no clear D gene. Germline V gene data show CDR1 as SGHAT and CDR2 as FQNNGV. Trimming shortened V by 5 bases and J by 3 bases, and 7 bases separated the two germline ends. The length of the CDR3 is 13 residues.

The V and J genes are TRBV27 and TRBJ2-5; 10 positions agree with TRBD1. The J call could be wrong; TRBJ2-7 is a better fit for the DNA end. CDR1 and CDR2 from the germline V gene are MNHEY and SMNVEV (reference sequence). There are 14 residues in the CDR3. The CDR3 loop is CASSYGQGDYEQYF. The CDR3 nucleotides are TGTGCCAGCAGTTACGGACAGGGGGACTACGAGCAGTACTTC.

J is TRBJ2-3 and V is TRBV28; either TRBD1 or TRBD2 may fit D (5 bases each). The CDR3 has 14 residues. Germline CDR1 and CDR2: MDHEN and SYDVKM. The ends were cut back, 4 bases at V and 5 bases at J, with 13 bases in the middle. The CDR3 here is CASSSPGPRDTQYF. Here the CDR3 DNA reads TGTGCCAGCAGTTCCCCGGGACCGAGAGATACGCAGTATTTT.

The chain links TRBV11-2 to TRBJ2-3; unclear D gene. Between the trimmed V and J ends, which lost 5 bases and 14 bases, there was a span of 8 bases. The germline gives CDR1 SGHAT, CDR2 FQNNGV. The CDR3 extends over 9 amino acids. The CDR3: CASSPTGYF. The CDR3 nucleotides read TGTGCCAGCAGCCCGACTGGGTATTTT.

As to this clonotype: The conserved phenylalanine or tryptophan normally closing the CDR3 is absent here, so this likely arose from a read error. The chain carries TRBV9 and TRBJ2-7, with D unresolved. Trimming cost V 0 bases and J 2 bases, with 6 bases left between them. Per germline, CDR1 SGDLS and CDR2 YYNGEE. CDR3 size: 13 residues. The CDR3 coding sequence is TGTGCCAGCAGCGTAGATCCCACCTACGAGCAGTACCTC. It yields the protein CASSVDPTYEQYL.

The rearrangement joins TRBV3-1 to TRBJ1-2; D may be TRBD1 (6 bases). Germline V gene data show CDR1 as LGHDT and CDR2 as YNNKEL (reference sequence). The CDR3 length is 14 residues. The V end was cut by 2 bases, the J end by 6 bases, with 13 bases between. Here the CDR3 reads CASSQPGAGDGYTF. In DNA form, the CDR3 reads TGTGCCAGCAGCCAACCAGGGGCCGGGGATGGCTACACCTTC.

The chain carries TRBV29-1 and TRBJ1-3; 7 nucleotides agree with TRBD1. Unmatched junction bases numbered 3, after V lost 6 bases and J lost 7 bases. The CDR3 loop spans 11 amino acids. Germline V gives CDR1 SQVTM, CDR2 ANQGSEA. DNA of the CDR3: TGCAGCGTCGGACAGGACAACACCATATATTTT. Its translation: CSVGQDNTIYF.

V and J are TRBV12-3 or TRBV12-4 and TRBJ2-4; no definite D call. This CDR3 contains 16 residues. Trimming took 3 bases from V and 0 from J, leaving 12 bases between them. This CDR3 reads CASSLDFGLAKNIQYF. CDR3 nucleotide sequence: TGTGCCAGCAGTTTGGATTTCGGTCTAGCCAAAAACATTCAGTACTTC.

This clonotype was picked up a small number of times. The chain couples TRBV7-2 to TRBJ1-2; possibly TRBD1 for D (5 bases). Looked up from germline, CDR1 is SGHTA and CDR2 is FQGNSA. The V end was cut by 4 bases, the J end by 1 base, with 10 bases between. The CDR3 is 14 amino acids. The CDR3 is CASSSIDSNYGYTF. The CDR3 nucleotides read TGTGCCAGCAGCTCCATCGACAGTAACTATGGCTACACCTTC.